The entry below describes one TCR beta chain. Its specificity is unknown. The data belong to a study of shared clonotypes between healthy human individuals. Study details: Each donor's CD4 naive and CD4 memory cells filled three plates apiece, CD8 naive two, and CD8 memory one.

Overall study results and limits: Sample collection involved blood only; tissue repertoires are likely different. Rarefaction gave evidence that sorted-subset sequencing remained incomplete despite large depth.

Clones were sequenced by immunoSEQ multiplex PCR, and TCRdb holds only the in-frame ones, with some missing. The table shows about 360,000 clones, with less than 85% occurring only once. This CDR3 is 13 amino acids long. Germline CDR1 LNHDA, CDR2 SQIVND (reference sequence). V dropped 6 bases and J dropped 11 bases, with 19 bases sitting between them. The V gene is TRBV19, the J gene TRBJ1-1; a possible D gene is TRBD1 (6 bases). The sequence came from a man aged 30 to 45 in good health. The sequencing sample was made of memory CD4+ T cells sorted from blood. Documented subset: CD45RA-negative fraction. This CDR3 reads CASRILQGSGAFF. CDR3 bases: TGTGCCAGTAGAATACTTCAGGGGTCGGGCGCTTTCTTT.